This record concerns one T cell receptor beta chain sequence. PCR used 60 Vbeta primers and 13 Jbeta primers. Per the study methods: Among the unique TCR beta chains that a later analysis counted, 80 million to 100 million in all, roughly 10 million were shared. Measured with immunoSEQ multiplex PCR; TCRdb has only the in-frame clones, and not every one. V and J calls and clone size follow that table, whereas D and trimming were derived from the DNA. The repertoire holds more than 150,000 clones, with 80% to 85% as singletons. This entry belongs to a study of cytomegalovirus exposure and HLA in healthy donors. Regarding donors, all were healthy bone marrow donors. The TCR originated in a man aged 45 to 65 in good health and CMV-seronegative. Sequencing input: PBMCs.

Here the CDR3 reads CASSLLSGAEGEQFF. CDR3 nucleotides: TGTGCCAGCAGCTTATTAAGCGGGGCTGAAGGTGAGCAGTTCTTC. This chain links TRBV6-1 with TRBJ2-1; 7 nucleotides line up with TRBD2. J was trimmed by 9 bases and V by 6 bases; bases with no gene match: 14. The CDR3 spans 15 residues. Germline V gene data show CDR1 as MNHNS and CDR2 as SASEGT.